These 2 T cell receptor beta chains were sequenced from one sample in a study of shared clonotypes between healthy human individuals (dated by TCRdb to the early 2020s). The method was the immunoSEQ multiplex PCR assay. Drawn from immuneACCESS, this table holds only the in-frame rearrangements with V and J called that TCRdb kept. Clones are partly lost; checked studies trace under half to an unresolved V gene and leave the rest unexplained. Present in this sample are 2 million to 2.5 million clones, approximately 94% of which were seen just once. The ten largest make up about 0.13% of the sample. The specimen sequenced was naive CD4+ T cells sorted from blood. The sample's cell subset or site label is to be understood as: CD45RA+ positively selected. Every receptor here comes from a man between 18 and 29 years old in good health.

This clone was picked up one time. Different DNA sequences within this sample yield the same CDR3. This chain links TRBV5-1 with TRBJ1-3, with TRBD1 as a possible D gene (6 bases). Germline V lookup: CDR1 SGHRS, CDR2 YFSETQ. The CDR3 totals 14 residues. V gave up 5 bases and J gave up 3 bases, with 12 bases separating them. CDR3 in DNA: TGCGCCAGCAGTTCCACAGGGAGTGGAAACACCATATATTTT. Its translation: CASSSTGSGNTIYF.

The chain couples TRBV11-2 to TRBJ1-1; D possibly corresponds to TRBD1 (5 bases). Trimming left V 1 base short and J 1 base short, with 13 bases between. The CDR3 length is 16 residues. Germline loops: CDR1 SGHAT, CDR2 FQNNGV. CDR3 sequence (DNA): TGTGCCAGCAGCTTAGGTGGAGCAGGGTGGAACACTGAAGCTTTCTTT. It codes for CASSLGGAGWNTEAFF.